This TCR beta chain derives from a study of beta chain features in type 1 diabetes. The authors reverse transcribed all of the isolated RNA, so sequencing captured expressed TCRB transcripts. The table came from immunoSEQ multiplex PCR; TCRdb's copy has only in-frame clones and leaves some out. Of more than 150,000 clones in the sample, around 10% were seen once. The germline gives CDR1 SGHNT, CDR2 YYREEE (reference sequence). V was cut by 6 bases and J by 3 bases, with 9 bases left in between. The CDR3 runs to 12 residues. This clone was seen only a few times. Sequences were obtained from central memory CD4+ T cells from blood. The receptor comes from a man between 18 and 35 years old in good health. V is TRBV5-4 and J is TRBJ1-1; D is undetermined. The CDR3 sequence: CASKTRDTEAFF. CDR3 nucleotide sequence: TGTGCCAGCAAGACCCGGGACACTGAAGCTTTCTTT. Full variable domain (outside the CDR3, taken from reference TRBV5-4 and TRBJ1-1): ETGVTQSPTHLIKTRGQQVTLRCSSQSGHNTVSWYQQALGQGPQFIFQYYREEENGRGNFPPRFSGLQFPNYSSELNVNALELDDSALYLCASKTRDTEAFFGQGTRLTVV.